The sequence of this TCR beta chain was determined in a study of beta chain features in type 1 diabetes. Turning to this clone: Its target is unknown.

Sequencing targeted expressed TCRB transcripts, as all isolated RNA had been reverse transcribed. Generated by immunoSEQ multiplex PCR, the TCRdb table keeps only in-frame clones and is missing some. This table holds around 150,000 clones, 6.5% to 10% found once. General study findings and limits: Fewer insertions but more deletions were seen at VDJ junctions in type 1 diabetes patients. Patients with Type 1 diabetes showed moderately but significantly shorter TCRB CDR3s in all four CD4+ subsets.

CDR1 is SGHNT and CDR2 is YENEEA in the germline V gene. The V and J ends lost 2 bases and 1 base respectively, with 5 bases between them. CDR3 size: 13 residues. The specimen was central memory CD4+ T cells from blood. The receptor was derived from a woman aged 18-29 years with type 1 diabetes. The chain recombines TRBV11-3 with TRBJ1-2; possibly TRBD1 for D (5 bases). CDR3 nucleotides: TGTGCCAGCAGCTTACAGGGTAACTATGGCTACACCTTC. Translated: CASSLQGNYGYTF.